Following are 22 T cell receptor beta chains from one sample sequenced in a study of shared clonotypes between healthy human individuals. Sequencing was performed with immunoSEQ multiplex PCR; in TCRdb, only in-frame clones are kept and a portion is missing. The data show some 2,400,000 clones, 90% to 96% seen once. The specimen was naive CD4+ T cells sorted from blood. The subset denotes: CD45RA+ positively selected. All receptors derive from a man between 18 and 29 years old in good health.

The chain uses TRBV15 and TRBJ2-7, with D perhaps TRBD1 (5 bases). The V gene lost 1 base and the J gene lost 6 bases, with 16 bases spanning the gap. Germline V gives CDR1 LNHNV, CDR2 YYDKDF (reference sequence). This CDR3 contains 15 residues. The CDR3 DNA sequence: TGTGCCACCAGCAGAGGAAGGGGCTCCAGGGTCGAGCAGTACTTC. Translating it yields CATSRGRGSRVEQYF.

The gene calls are TRBV5-1 and TRBJ1-2; the D gene is possibly TRBD1 (6 bases). Germline CDR1 and CDR2: SGHRS and YFSETQ. This CDR3 is 16 amino acids long. V was pared by 4 bases and J by 6 bases, with 22 bases between. This CDR3 reads CASSGFMEGGQNGYTF. Written as DNA, the CDR3 is TGCGCCAGCAGCGGCTTCATGGAGGGGGGTCAAAATGGCTACACCTTC.

As to this clone: Other DNA sequences from this sample encode an identical CDR3 as well. The chain combines TRBV14 with TRBJ2-7; 9 bases map to TRBD1. The CDR3 consists of 15 residues. J gave up 2 bases and V 1 base, and 3 bases lay outside the gene matches. Germline-derived CDR1 and CDR2 are SGHDN and FVKESK. CDR3 region: CASSQGGQGPYEQYF. DNA of the CDR3: TGTGCCAGCAGCCAAGGGGGACAGGGACCCTACGAGCAGTACTTC.

The chain employs TRBV25-1 and TRBJ2-5; D may be TRBD2 (5 bases). Germline CDR1 MGHDK, CDR2 SYGVNS. This CDR3 is built from 14 residues. V was cut by 0 bases and J by 5 bases, with 10 bases left in between. CDR3 coding DNA: TGTGCCAGCAGTGAATATAATAGGGAGGAGACCCAGTACTTC. This codes for CASSEYNREETQYF.

The gene calls are TRBV5-1 and TRBJ2-5, with a possible D match to TRBD2 (7 bases). The CDR3 consists of 16 residues. CDR1 is SGHRS, CDR2 YFSETQ, per germline. Trimming stripped 0 bases from V and 4 bases from J, with 16 bases between. CDR3 loop: CASSLERGGSGETQYF. CDR3 DNA: TGCGCCAGCAGCTTGGAAAGGGGGGGCTCGGGAGAGACCCAGTACTTC.

The chain employs TRBV6-6 and TRBJ2-1; D is unresolved. V lost 6 bases and J lost 7, with 19 bases in between. Germline V gene sequence: CDR1 MNHNY, CDR2 SVGAGI (reference sequence). The length of the CDR3 is 15 residues. The CDR3 DNA is TGTGCCAGCAGGTACGCTGGGTTGGTGGATAATGAGCAGTTCTTC. As protein: CASRYAGLVDNEQFF.

This chain links TRBV10-2 with TRBJ1-3, with a tentative D call TRBD1 (5 bases). Trimming removed 4 bases at V and 3 bases at J, with 10 bases between. Germline CDR1 reads WSHSY; CDR2 reads SAAADI. CDR3 size: 14 residues. DNA of the CDR3: TGCGCCAGCAGTGTCAAGGGGAGTGGAAACACCATATATTTT. This codes for CASSVKGSGNTIYF.

This clone has more than one count but fewer than ten. Other DNA sequences in this sample translate to the same CDR3. The genes are TRBV30 and TRBJ2-5; 9 bases are shared with TRBD1. Unmatched junction bases numbered 7, after V lost 1 base and J lost 4 bases. CDR3 length equals 15 residues. Germline CDR1 is GTSNPN and CDR2 is SVGIG (reference sequence). The CDR3 sequence: CAWSAGTGRGETQYF. The CDR3 nucleotides read TGTGCCTGGAGTGCCGGGACAGGGAGAGGAGAGACCCAGTACTTC.

The V call is TRBV19, the J call TRBJ1-6; the D is unclear. V was clipped by 2 bases and J by 7 bases, with 12 bases between them. This CDR3 spans 15 amino acids. Germline V gene lookup returns CDR1 LNHDA and CDR2 SQIVND (reference sequence). The CDR3 DNA sequence: TGTGCCAGTAGTATATTGGACGGGATAAATTCACCCCTCCACTTT. As protein: CASSILDGINSPLHF.

V and J are TRBV7-9 and TRBJ1-1; 7 bases align to TRBD1. The CDR3 has 16 amino acids. V shed 5 bases and J 1 base; nucleotides not matched to a gene: 10. Germline V gives CDR1 SEHNR, CDR2 FQNEAQ (reference sequence). CDR3 nucleotide sequence: TGTGCCAGCAGCCCGCGAATCCAGGGGGGGAACACTGAAGCTTTCTTT. Translated: CASSPRIQGGNTEAFF.

The chain recombines TRBV25-1 with TRBJ2-7; D may correspond to TRBD1 or TRBD2 (5 bases each). Trimming took off 4 bases at V and 3 bases at J, with 13 bases between the two ends. CDR3 length equals 14 residues. Germline V gene data show CDR1 as MGHDK and CDR2 as SYGVNS. CDR3 region: CASSGGPFDYEQYF. CDR3 bases: TGTGCCAGCAGTGGGGGACCTTTTGACTACGAGCAGTACTTC.

V gene TRBV30 combines with J gene TRBJ2-1; D not certain. The CDR3 consists of 11 residues. V was pared by 3 bases and J by 9 bases, with 9 bases between. The V gene's germline CDR1 is GTSNPN and CDR2 SVGIG (reference sequence). The CDR3 loop is CAWSAMSEQFF. CDR3 DNA sequence: TGTGCCTGGAGCGCCATGAGTGAGCAGTTCTTC.

The chain combines TRBV25-1 with TRBJ1-2; D is unclear. Between the trimmed V and J ends, which lost 2 bases and 1 base, there was a span of 8 bases. This CDR3 comprises 14 residues. CDR1 is MGHDK, CDR2 SYGVNS, per germline. This CDR3 is CASSELSVNYGYTF. CDR3 DNA: TGTGCCAGCAGTGAACTTAGTGTTAACTATGGCTACACCTTC.

This clone occurred once. Its ends do not fully match the called genes, so a read error is possible. V usage is TRBV7-7 and J usage is TRBJ2-5; D possibly matches TRBD1 or TRBD2 (6 bases each). This CDR3 is built from 15 residues. Germline CDR1 and CDR2: SSHAT and FNYEAQ (reference sequence). CDR3: CASSLAETGKETQYF. CDR3 in DNA: TGTGCTAGCAGCTTAGCGGAAACAGGGAAAGAGACCCAGTACTTC.

This chain uses TRBV7-2 with TRBJ2-7; D is ambiguous. The germline V gene has CDR1 SGHTA and CDR2 FQGNSA. The CDR3 has 13 amino acids. V dropped 3 bases and J dropped 4 bases, with 10 bases sitting between them. The CDR3 DNA reads as TGTGCCAGCAGCTTTCCGAACCTTTACGAGCAGTACTTC. This gives the protein CASSFPNLYEQYF. Full variable domain (remainder filled in from reference TRBV7-2 and TRBJ2-7): GAGVSQSPSNKVTEKGKDVELRCDPISGHTALYWYRQSLGQGLEFLIYFQGNSAPDKSGLPSDRFSAERTGGSVSTLTIQRTQQEDSAVYLCASSFPNLYEQYFGPGTRLTVT.

The chain has TRBV10-3 and TRBJ2-5; D not certain. From germline, CDR1 is ENHRY and CDR2 SYGVKD. V lost 0 bases to trimming and J lost 5 bases, with 16 bases between them. CDR3 length: 16 amino acids. This CDR3 is CAISESGRTNAETQYF. The CDR3 DNA is TGTGCCATCAGTGAGTCGGGTAGGACCAACGCGGAGACCCAGTACTTC.

The chain joins TRBV4-3 to TRBJ2-2; 8 bases are a match to TRBD1. Germline V gene lookup returns CDR1 LGHNA and CDR2 YSLEER. V shed 4 bases, J shed 5 bases, and the junction held 9 bases outside the gene matches. This CDR3 has 16 amino acids. The CDR3 coding sequence is TGCGCCAGCAGCCGTAGCTACAGGGGGACGACCGGGGAGCTGTTTTTT. This gives the protein CASSRSYRGTTGELFF.

The J gene is TRBJ1-2, the V gene TRBV2; TRBD1 matches at 12 bases. CDR1 is SNHLY and CDR2 is FYNNEI in the germline V gene. V lost 6 bases, J lost 4 bases, and 3 bases stayed unmatched. The CDR3 is 14 residues long. CDR3 DNA sequence: TGTGCCAGCAGGGGACAGGGGGCTATCTATGGCTACACCTTC. Translation: CASRGQGAIYGYTF.

With regard to this clone: Other DNA sequences in the sample encode the same CDR3. This chain connects TRBV30 to TRBJ2-3, with D perhaps assigned TRBD1 or TRBD2 (5 bases each). Germline V CDR1 and CDR2: GTSNPN, SVGIG (reference sequence). Trimming shortened V by 0 bases and J by 0 bases, and 10 bases separated the two germline ends. The CDR3 covers 15 residues. The CDR3 DNA follows: TGTGCCTGGAGTGTACGGGGCGGGAGCACAGATACGCAGTATTTT. It encodes CAWSVRGGSTDTQYF.

This chain connects TRBV5-1 to TRBJ2-7; 11 bases line up with TRBD2. Germline loops: CDR1 SGHRS, CDR2 YFSETQ. The CDR3 runs to 16 residues. V dropped 0 bases and J dropped 3; count of bases not matched to a gene: 5. The CDR3 spells CASSLDLAGGNYEQYF. The CDR3 coding sequence is TGCGCCAGCAGCTTGGATCTAGCGGGGGGAAACTACGAGCAGTACTTC.

This chain links TRBV6-5 with TRBJ1-2; no reliable D call. Trimming cost V 6 bases and J 4 bases, with 12 bases left between them. The CDR3 totals 13 residues. From germline, CDR1 is MNHEY and CDR2 SVGAGI. The CDR3 region is CASSLPDGYGYTF. CDR3 in DNA: TGTGCCAGCAGCTTACCGGACGGCTATGGCTACACCTTC.

The J gene is TRBJ2-7, the V gene TRBV6-1; a possible D gene is TRBD1 (6 bases). CDR1 is MNHNS, CDR2 SASEGT, per germline. This CDR3 comprises 15 residues. Trimming stripped 6 bases from V and 2 bases from J, with 17 bases between. CDR3 coding DNA: TGTGCCAGCAGGGCCACCGGGACAAACCCCTACGAGCAGTACTTC. Translation: CASRATGTNPYEQYF.